This TCR beta chain was documented in a study of T-cell reconstitution after alpha-beta-depleted transplantation in children. The authors prepared the TCRbeta library with unique molecular identifiers. TCRdb re-called the PCR reads with MiXCR, one entry per CDR3 protein. The sample contains about 17,000 distinct CDR3 sequences, roughly 12% of which appear only once. This CDR3 spans 19 amino acids. This clonotype has only a few counts. Sequenced here: PBMCs, mostly from graft donor cells, sampled 180 days after TCRalphabeta/CD19-depleted stem cell transplant. This sequence joins TRBV21-1 and TRBJ2-1; the DNA was not used to check the table's D call, TRBD2. TRBV21-1 is termed a pseudogene. This TCR came from a boy less than two years old who had a stem cell transplant for Wiskott-Aldrich syndrome, so the T cells may come from the graft donor. The CDR3 nucleotides are TGTGCCAGCAGCAAAGACCTCCCTACTAGCGGAAGCTCCTACAATGAGCAGTTCTTC. Encoded protein: CASSKDLPTSGSSYNEQFF.